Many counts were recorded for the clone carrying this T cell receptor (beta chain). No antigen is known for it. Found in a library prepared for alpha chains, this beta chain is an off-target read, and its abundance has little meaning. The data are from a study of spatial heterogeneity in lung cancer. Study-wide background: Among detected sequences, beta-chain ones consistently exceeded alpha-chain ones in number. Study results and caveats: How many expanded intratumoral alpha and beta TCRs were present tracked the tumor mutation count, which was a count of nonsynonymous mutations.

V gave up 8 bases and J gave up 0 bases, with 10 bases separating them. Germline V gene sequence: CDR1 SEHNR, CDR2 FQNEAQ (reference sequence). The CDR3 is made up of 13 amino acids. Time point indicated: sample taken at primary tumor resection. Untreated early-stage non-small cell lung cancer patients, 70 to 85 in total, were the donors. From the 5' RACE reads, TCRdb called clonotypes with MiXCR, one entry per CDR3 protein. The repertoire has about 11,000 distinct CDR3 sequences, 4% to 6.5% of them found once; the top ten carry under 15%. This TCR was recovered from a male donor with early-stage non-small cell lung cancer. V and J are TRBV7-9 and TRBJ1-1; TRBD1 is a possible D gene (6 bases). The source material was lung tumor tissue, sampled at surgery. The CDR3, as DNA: TGTGCCAGCCACGGACAGATGAACACTGAAGCTTTCTTT. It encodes CASHGQMNTEAFF.